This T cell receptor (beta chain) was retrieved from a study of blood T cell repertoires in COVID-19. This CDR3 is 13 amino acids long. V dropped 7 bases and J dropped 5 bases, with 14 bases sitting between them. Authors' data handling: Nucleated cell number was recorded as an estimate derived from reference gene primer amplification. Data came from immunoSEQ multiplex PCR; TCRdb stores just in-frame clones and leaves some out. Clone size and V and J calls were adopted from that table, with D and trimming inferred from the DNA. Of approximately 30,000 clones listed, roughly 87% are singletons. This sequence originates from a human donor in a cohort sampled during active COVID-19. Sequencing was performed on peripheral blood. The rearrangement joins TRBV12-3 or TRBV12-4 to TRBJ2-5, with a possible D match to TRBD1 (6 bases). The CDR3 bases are TGTGCCAGCACGACACAGGGTAGGGAGACCCAGTACTTC. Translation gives CASTTQGRETQYF.